What follows is one TCR beta chain and its context. Its antigen is undetermined. This sample was included in a study of cytomegalovirus exposure and HLA in healthy donors. Study details: Earlier, 100 million to 130 million unique TCR beta sequences were recovered from roughly 170 million T cells by an analysis. Study-wide results and caveats: Data from an earlier analysis indicated that most TCR beta V segments were productive either about 90% or about 30% of the time. Analysis performed later showed TCR beta chains linked to HLA being more clonally expanded than equally common others.

With 1 base clipped from V and 1 base from J, the junction kept 5 bases outside the gene matches. The CDR3 loop spans 18 amino acids. In germline, CDR1 is SGHAT, CDR2 FQNNGV. This PCR relied on a set of 60 Vbeta primers and 13 Jbeta primers. The protocol was immunoSEQ multiplex PCR, while the TCRdb copy is restricted to in-frame clones and leaves out a portion. The profile shows tens of thousands of clones, over 75% of them singletons. The chain joins TRBV11-2 to TRBJ2-4, with TRBD2 matching 12 bases. The sequence was collected from a man between 35 and 55 years old in good health and CMV-seronegative. Material for sequencing was PBMCs. CDR3 in amino acids: CASSLGPLAGGAKNIQYF. The CDR3 coding sequence is TGTGCCAGCAGCTTAGGCCCCCTAGCGGGAGGGGCCAAAAACATTCAGTACTTC.